The 5 T cell receptor beta chains presented below share a single source sample, sequenced in a study of blood T cell repertoires in COVID-19. Here immunoSEQ multiplex PCR was the method, and the copy in TCRdb shows in-frame clones only, minus some. In the table there are about 79,000 clones, about 89% of which are singletons. The sequencing sample was made of peripheral blood. The receptors shown here come from a man aged 70 or older with active or convalescent COVID-19.

The CDR3 DNA reads as TGTGCCAGCAGCTTAGGATATCGCAGGGCGGACTATGGCTACACCTTC. It codes for CASSLGYRRADYGYTF. V and J are TRBV7-2 and TRBJ1-2; TRBD1 is a possible D gene (5 bases). This CDR3 has 16 residues. In germline, CDR1 is SGHTA, CDR2 FQGNSA. The V and J ends lost 1 base and 3 bases respectively, with 15 bases between them.

This chain links TRBV5-1 with TRBJ2-3, with 9 bases aligning to TRBD2. This CDR3 is 15 amino acids long. The V gene's germline CDR1 is SGHRS and CDR2 YFSETQ. V was pared by 0 bases and J by 6 bases, with 5 bases of the junction left unmatched. The CDR3 protein is CASSLVSGRGDTQYF. The CDR3 DNA sequence: TGCGCCAGCAGCTTGGTTAGCGGGAGAGGGGATACGCAGTATTTT.

The CDR3 is CSASNQRFYSNQPQHF. CDR3 nucleotide sequence: TGCAGTGCTAGTAATCAACGGTTTTATAGCAATCAGCCCCAGCATTTT. This chain uses TRBV20-1 with TRBJ1-5, with D uncertain. Germline CDR1 and CDR2: DFQATT and SNEGSKA (reference sequence). The V end was cut by 3 bases, the J end by 0 bases, with 15 bases between. This CDR3 spans 16 amino acids.

The rearrangement joins TRBV5-1 to TRBJ1-2; perhaps TRBD1 as D (6 bases). Trimming took off 2 bases at V and 6 bases at J, with 14 bases between the two ends. Germline CDR1 and CDR2: SGHRS and YFSETQ. The CDR3 consists of 14 residues. CDR3 in amino acids: CASSFAGEVDGYTF. CDR3 nucleotides: TGCGCCAGCAGCTTCGCAGGGGAAGTGGATGGCTACACCTTC.

The gene calls are TRBV5-4 and TRBJ2-1; no clear D. This CDR3 region has 14 residues. V dropped 4 bases and J dropped 8 bases, with 16 bases sitting between them. Germline lookup yields CDR1 SGHNT and CDR2 YYREEE (reference sequence). The CDR3 DNA reads TGTGCCAGCAGCCCACTTAACAGTGTCGATGAGCAGTTCTTC. Translation: CASSPLNSVDEQFF.